A single T cell receptor (beta chain) is shown here with its context. The CDR3 runs 16 residues. Germline V lookup: CDR1 SEHNR, CDR2 FQNEAQ (reference sequence). The V gene end was trimmed by 0 bases and the J gene end by 1 base; junction bases not matched to a gene: 6. This sample is drawn from a study of T cells in Graves' hyperthyroidism and ophthalmopathy. TCR beta CDR3 region amplification was performed from RNA transcripts. Initially, a first-round RT-PCR of the TCR CDR3 employed the HTBI primer set. TCRdb recomputed calls from the multiplex PCR reads with MiXCR, one row per CDR3 protein. The table has about 350,000 distinct CDR3 sequences, approximately 15% seen once.

Sequencing used blood. This rearrangement joins TRBV7-9 to TRBJ2-7, with 7 bases that match TRBD1. The receptor was derived from a young woman with Graves' hyperthyroidism. DNA for the CDR3: TGTGCCAGCAGCTTAGCAGGGACAGCGACTTCCTACGAGCAGTACTTC. Its protein product is CASSLAGTATSYEQYF.